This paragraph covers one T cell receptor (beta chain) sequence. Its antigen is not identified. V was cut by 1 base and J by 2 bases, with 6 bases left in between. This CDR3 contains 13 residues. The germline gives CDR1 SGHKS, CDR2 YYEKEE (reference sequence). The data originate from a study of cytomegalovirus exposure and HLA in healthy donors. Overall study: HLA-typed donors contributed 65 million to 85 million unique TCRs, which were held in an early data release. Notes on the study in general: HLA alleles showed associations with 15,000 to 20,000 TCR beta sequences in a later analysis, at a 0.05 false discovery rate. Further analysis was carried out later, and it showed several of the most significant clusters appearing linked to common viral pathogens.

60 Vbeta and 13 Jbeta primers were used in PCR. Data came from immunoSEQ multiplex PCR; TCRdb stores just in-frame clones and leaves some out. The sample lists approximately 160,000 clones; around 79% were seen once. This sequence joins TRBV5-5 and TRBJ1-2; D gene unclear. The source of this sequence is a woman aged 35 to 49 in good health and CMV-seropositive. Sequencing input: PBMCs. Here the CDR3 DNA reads TGTGCCAGCAGCTTGCTATCGAACTATGGCTACACCTTC. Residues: CASSLLSNYGYTF.